This record concerns one T cell receptor (beta chain) sequence. The sample belongs to a study of blood T cell repertoires in COVID-19. On the study more broadly: The United States, Italy and Spain supplied acute and convalescent COVID-19 samples. Sample material is recorded as cDNA or gDNA derived from T cells, B-cell-depleted T cells, or PBMCs.

Germline V CDR1 and CDR2: SGDLS, YYNGEE. This CDR3 has 15 residues. Between the trimmed V and J ends, which lost 1 base and 2 bases, there was a span of 9 bases. Source study methods: Nucleated cell counts were estimated from reference gene primer amplification. Profiling relied on immunoSEQ multiplex PCR, and the TCRdb table lists in-frame clones only, not all of them. V and J calls and clone size are as listed in that table; D and trimming were resolved from the DNA. Among tens of thousands of clones listed, 60% to 80% were seen once. Source material: peripheral blood. The source is a woman between 70 and 85 years old with acute or convalescent COVID-19. This rearrangement joins TRBV9 to TRBJ2-2; tentatively, D is TRBD1 (6 bases). The CDR3 nucleotides are TGTGCCAGCAGCGTACGACAGGCCAACACCGGGGAGCTGTTTTTT. Its translation: CASSVRQANTGELFF.